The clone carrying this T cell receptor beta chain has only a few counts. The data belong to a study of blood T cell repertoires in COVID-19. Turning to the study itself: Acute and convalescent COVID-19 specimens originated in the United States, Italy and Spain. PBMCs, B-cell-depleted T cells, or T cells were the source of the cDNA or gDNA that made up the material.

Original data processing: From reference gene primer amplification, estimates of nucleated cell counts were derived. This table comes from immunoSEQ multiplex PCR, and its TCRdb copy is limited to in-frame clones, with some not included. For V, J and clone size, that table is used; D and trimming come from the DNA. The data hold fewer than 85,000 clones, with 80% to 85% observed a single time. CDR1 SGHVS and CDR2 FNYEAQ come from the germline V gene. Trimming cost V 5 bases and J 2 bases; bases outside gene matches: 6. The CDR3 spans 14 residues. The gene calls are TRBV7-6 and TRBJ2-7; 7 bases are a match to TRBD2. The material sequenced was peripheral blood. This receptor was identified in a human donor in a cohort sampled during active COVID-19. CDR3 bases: TGTGCCAGCAGCCCGGGGGAGGGCGCCTACGAGCAGTACTTC. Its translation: CASSPGEGAYEQYF.